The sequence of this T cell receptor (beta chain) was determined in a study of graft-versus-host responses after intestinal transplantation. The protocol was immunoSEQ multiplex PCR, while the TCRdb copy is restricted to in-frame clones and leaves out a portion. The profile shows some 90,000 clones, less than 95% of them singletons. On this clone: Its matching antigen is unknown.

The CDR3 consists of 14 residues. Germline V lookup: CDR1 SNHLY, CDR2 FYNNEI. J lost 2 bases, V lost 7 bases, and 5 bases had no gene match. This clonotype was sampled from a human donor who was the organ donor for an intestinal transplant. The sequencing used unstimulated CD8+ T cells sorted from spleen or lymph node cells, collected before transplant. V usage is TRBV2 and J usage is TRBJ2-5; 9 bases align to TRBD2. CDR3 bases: TGTGCCAGCACCGGGCGGGGGGGACAAGAGACCCAGTACTTC. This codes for CASTGRGGQETQYF.